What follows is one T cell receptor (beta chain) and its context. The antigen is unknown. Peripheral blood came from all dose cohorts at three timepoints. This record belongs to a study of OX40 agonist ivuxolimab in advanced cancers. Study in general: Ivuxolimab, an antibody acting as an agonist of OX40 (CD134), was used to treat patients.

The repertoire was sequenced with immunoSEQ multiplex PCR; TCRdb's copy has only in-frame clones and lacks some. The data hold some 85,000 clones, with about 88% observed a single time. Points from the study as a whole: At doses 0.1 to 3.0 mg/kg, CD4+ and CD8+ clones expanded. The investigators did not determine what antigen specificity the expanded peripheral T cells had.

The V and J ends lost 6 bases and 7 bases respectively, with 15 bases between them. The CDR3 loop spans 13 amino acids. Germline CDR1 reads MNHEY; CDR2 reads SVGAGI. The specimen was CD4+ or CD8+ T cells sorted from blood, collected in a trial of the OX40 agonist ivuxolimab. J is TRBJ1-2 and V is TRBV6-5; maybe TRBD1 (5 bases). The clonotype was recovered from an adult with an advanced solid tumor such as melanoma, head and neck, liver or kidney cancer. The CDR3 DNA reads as TGTGCCAGCAGGCCGCAGGGATTTGGTGGCTACACCTTC. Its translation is CASRPQGFGGYTF.